The text below deals with one T cell receptor (beta chain). The antigen it recognizes is unknown. There are no base qualities to consult, and no much larger clone falls within one base. Library generation was performed with the immunoSEQ multiplex PCR assay. The original pipeline was this. A statistical classification framework was built to diagnose cytomegalovirus status from the catalog of TCR beta chain sequences. What TCRdb holds here is the immuneACCESS table cut down to in-frame rearrangements. Part of the clones is not present; checked against another copy, under half of the missing clones reflect an unresolved V gene, and the others are unexplained. V, J and clone size reflect that table, while D and trimming were determined from the DNA. This sample holds hundreds of thousands of clones; more than 80% were observed only once. The ten largest clones capture under 0.9% of the sample. The sample is drawn from a study of cytomegalovirus exposure and HLA in healthy donors (dated by TCRdb to the late 2010s). Concerning the study at large: According to a later analysis, the roughly 130 validation repertoires were produced on the same platform as the approximately 600 repertoires of the first cohort. The study combined high-throughput TCR immunosequencing, statistical association of individual TCRs with disease status, and machine learning to predict cytomegalovirus infection status. In addition to the first cohort of roughly 670 subjects, a separate validation cohort of 120 different subjects was used. The study aimed to test whether cataloging public T cell receptors could reveal signatures of past pathogen exposure. On the study overall, not on this receptor specifically: In vitro tests confirmed that three of the cytomegalovirus-associated TCR beta chains recognize cytomegalovirus antigens. A later analysis had no HLA typing for the validation cohort, so co-occurrence there was scored across all 120 repertoires. In the study, about 150 TCR beta chains were listed as associated with cytomegalovirus. Most TCR sequences were seen in very few donors, while some public TCRs were found in many individuals. The authors suggested that the approach could potentially be generalized to other disease states and immunological phenotypes. Cytomegalovirus status was reported to be diagnosed by the classifier with high specificity and sensitivity in both the original and validation cohorts. Of the cluster scores, approximately 95% were above 0 in a later analysis, which found that TCRs clustered in the first cohort also tended to co-occur in the approximately 120 validation repertoires.

CDR1 and CDR2 are read off the germline V gene as SGHRS and YFSETQ. The CDR3 has 13 amino acids, counting the end cysteine and phenylalanine. Just CDR3 DNA is preserved here, 39 bases in frame from base 1. V was cut back by 4 bases and J by 4 bases, leaving a gap of 9 bases between them. The donors belonged to the validation cohort of about 120 subjects, which was separate from the roughly 670-subject first cohort. This sequence uses TRBV5-1 and TRBJ1-5; tentative D gene TRBD1, with 5 bases matching. This sequence originates from a woman under 30 in good health and CMV-seronegative. The sample taken for sequencing was PBMCs. The nucleotide sequence reads as follows: TGCGCCAGCAGCATGGACATTAATCAGCCCCAGCATTTT. It specifies CASSMDINQPQHF. This CDR3, with the reference TRBV5-1 and TRBJ1-5 proteins standing in past its ends, gives the full variable domain KAGVTQTPRYLIKTRGQQVTLSCSPISGHRSVSWYQQTPGQGLQFLFEYFSETQRNKGNFPGRFSGRQFSNSRSEMNVSTLELGDSALYLCASSMDINQPQHFGDGTRLSIL.